This TCR beta chain is drawn from a study of human T cells and chemical hapten exposure (dated by TCRdb to the early 2020s). Background for the entire study: For sensitization, 2% DPC in acetone was applied to a 2 cm by 2 cm area of upper inner arm skin. Patch testing on the upper back used Finn chambers containing 0.01% DPC, with scoring done after 6 days according to International Contact Dermatitis Research Group standards. Patient blood was sampled pre-sensitization (week 0) and at 2, 6 and about 24 weeks after DPC sensitization. Blood for TCR sequencing was provided by twenty-nine alopecia patients at one to four time points (pre-sensitization, 2, 6 and 24 weeks). Patients additionally received weekly therapeutic DPC doses to the scalp throughout the approximately 25-week study period. Libraries were pooled for sequencing, and variation in per-sample TCR yields was attributed mainly to small differences in library volumes within the pool. Alopecia areata with under or over 50% scalp involvement, alopecia totalis and alopecia universalis were represented in the patient cohort, which was mostly female. This study followed changes in the peripheral blood TCR repertoire in vivo during primary and secondary sensitization of alopecia patients to the hapten diphenylcyclopropenone (DPC). Overall study outcomes, separate from this receptor: DPC sensitization did not change the number of TCRs with a frequency above 1 in 1000, and there was no evidence of changes in global repertoire structure. The number of PT1 expanded TCRs positively correlated with patch test score, significant at thresholds 8, 16 and 32 but not 4. Because every patient had alopecia, a presumed autoimmune disease, the patients' immune response might differ from that of healthy individuals. After repeated subsampling, the strength of the expansion versus patch-test correlation and the threshold at which it became significant changed. Expanded TCRs formed significantly more large CDR3 similarity clusters than pre-sensitization or healthy control sets, consistent with antigen-driven responses.

This clonotype was recorded many times. Its antigen remains unidentified. No base quality values were provided; no much bigger clone lies one nucleotide off. Sample time point, as interpreted from the label and publication: patch test 2, 6 weeks after DPC sensitization. The treatment or condition label, read with the paper, signifies: therapeutic diphenylcyclopropenone sensitization with weekly scalp DPC. At every patch-test visit, the blood draw took place before the patch test was put on. Patients were considered eligible if aged 18 to 70, diagnosed with alopecia and deemed suitable for DPC therapy, and patients were excluded if pregnant. Total RNA was extracted from unfractionated whole blood collected in Tempus Blood RNA tubes. Receptor libraries were prepared by RACE. TCRdb lists the instrument as NextSeq 500. Library preparation attached unique molecular identifiers to individual cDNA molecules for quantitative, reproducible TCR counting. Both TCR alpha and TCR beta chains were sequenced from each blood RNA sample. In the authors' own workflow: A median of around 100,000 TCRs per sample was observed, with a range of about 23,224 to 750,000. The Decombinator software suite was used to annotate V, J and CDR3 in the TCR reads. For the PS versus PT1 abundance plots, all samples were subsampled to the same number of TCRs (28,000). Expanded TCRs were defined as absent before sensitization and observed at least eight times at the 2-week time point. TCRdb applied fastp at Q25 and MiXCR to the public reads, then kept only in-frame beta chains. Each CDR3 protein gets just one entry, which takes the most common genes and DNA from the rows behind it. It is TCRdb's table, rather than the study itself, that gives the V and J calls and clone size. The sample table holds roughly 140,000 distinct CDR3 sequences, of which about 12% were seen once. Jointly, the top ten make up approximately 1.3% of the sample.

The receptor comes from a woman between 50 and 59 years old with alopecia areata. Some clones in this sample may be carry-over from other donors' samples. The material sequenced was whole blood, taken in connection with sensitization to the hapten diphenylcyclopropenone (DPC).

The CDR3 protein: CASSYSGRGPSQPQHF. The nucleotides are TGTGCCAGCAGTTACAGTGGCAGGGGACCGAGTCAGCCCCAGCATTTT. The rearrangement combines TRBV6-2 or TRBV6-3 with TRBJ1-5; the D gene is perhaps TRBD1, from 6 matching bases. The V end loses 2 bases and the J end loses 6 bases, and a stretch of 17 bases separates them. The cysteine opens and the phenylalanine closes a CDR3 of 16 amino acids. Only the CDR3 part of the read is kept: 48 bases, read in frame from the first base. The germline V gene sets CDR1 to MNHEY and CDR2 to SVGEGT.